The present T cell receptor beta chain was sequenced within a study of shared T cell receptors in the human thymus. The J segment lost 4 bases and the V segment lost 0 bases, leaving 4 bases of the junction unmatched. CDR1 and CDR2 (germline): SGDLS, YYNGEE. The CDR3 covers 15 residues. TCRdb's table, derived via immunoSEQ multiplex PCR, lists solely in-frame clones and lacks some. This sample has more than 550,000 clones, with over 75% found just once. The same sample was also used in a study of human thymus T cells. This second study says: Corrective heart surgery yielded the resections from which the thymus tissue came. Related studies found that unrelated individuals share highly overlapping thymic repertoires.

The chain recombines TRBV9 with TRBJ2-7; TRBD1 agrees at 10 bases. The specimen sequenced was thymocytes. The source of this sequence is a boy in the first two years of life with a congenital heart defect. The CDR3 reads CASSVGRDRGYEQYF. CDR3 sequence (DNA): TGTGCCAGCAGCGTAGGGCGGGACAGGGGTTACGAGCAGTACTTC.